The 15 T cell receptor beta chains reported below all come from one sample, sequenced in a study of Ad26.COV2.S vaccination and SARS-CoV-2 variants. TCRdb keeps only in-frame clones here, not all; method: immunoSEQ multiplex PCR. Altogether 150,000 to 200,000 clones are present, around nine tenths being singletons, with the ten largest covering about 5.9%. Here the sequenced sample was peripheral blood, taken after recovery from COVID-19. These receptor sequences come from a human donor who had recovered from COVID-19.

The chain uses TRBV6-6 and TRBJ1-1; D possibly corresponds to TRBD1 (6 bases). CDR1 and CDR2 (germline): MNHNY, SVGAGI (reference sequence). V was trimmed by 4 bases and J by 11 bases, leaving 23 bases between them. This CDR3 has 15 residues. The CDR3 here is CASSFPSGGRVDAFF. In DNA form, the CDR3 reads TGTGCCAGCAGTTTCCCCTCCGGGGGGCGAGTGGATGCTTTCTTT.

The V gene is TRBV2, the J gene TRBJ2-6; unclear D gene. V was trimmed by 4 bases and J by 0 bases, leaving 10 bases between them. The V gene's germline CDR1 is SNHLY and CDR2 FYNNEI. The CDR3 has 16 residues. CDR3: CASSAGRNSGANVLTF. The CDR3, as DNA: TGTGCCAGCAGTGCAGGACGGAACTCTGGGGCCAACGTCCTGACTTTC.

The chain carries TRBV19 and TRBJ2-5; no clear D gene. Germline CDR1 LNHDA, CDR2 SQIVND (reference sequence). V lost 3 bases to trimming and J lost 1 base, with 9 bases between them. The CDR3 totals 14 residues. The CDR3 coding sequence is TGTGCCAGTAGTATTCAGTTATCCCAAGAGACCCAGTACTTC. Its protein product is CASSIQLSQETQYF.

The V gene is TRBV4-1, the J gene TRBJ1-2; possibly TRBD1 for D (6 bases). V was pared by 1 base and J by 4 bases, with 19 bases between. This CDR3 has 17 amino acids. Germline assignment: CDR1 MGHRA and CDR2 YSYEKL. In DNA form, the CDR3 reads TGCGCCAGCAGCCAAGTGCAAATCGAGACAGGCTTCTATGGCTACACCTTC. Translated: CASSQVQIETGFYGYTF.

The J gene is TRBJ2-7, the V gene TRBV11-2; no firm D call. The germline CDR1 and CDR2 sequences are SGHAT and FQNNGV. With 3 bases removed from V and 6 bases from J, the gap between germline ends came to 3 bases. The CDR3 extends over 10 amino acids. CDR3 DNA sequence: TGTGCCAGCAGCTTCCCCGAGCAGTACTTC. Residues: CASSFPEQYF.

J is TRBJ1-5 and V is TRBV6-5; possibly TRBD1 for D (5 bases). The CDR3 covers 15 residues. The germline V and J ends were trimmed by 3 bases and 0 bases, with 9 bases remaining between them. Germline V lookup: CDR1 MNHEY, CDR2 SVGAGI. This CDR3 is CASSYRGYSNQPQHF. The DNA for the CDR3 is TGTGCCAGCAGTTATCGGGGGTATAGCAATCAGCCCCAGCATTTT.

This chain uses TRBV20-1 with TRBJ1-2, with a weak D call TRBD1 (5 bases). CDR3 length: 15 residues. Germline CDR1 reads DFQATT; CDR2 reads SNEGSKA (reference sequence). The V gene lost 3 bases and the J gene lost 8 bases, with 22 bases spanning the gap. The CDR3 loop is CSASPPSAGKTGYTF. CDR3 DNA: TGCAGTGCTAGTCCCCCTAGCGCAGGGAAAACGGGCTACACCTTC.

V is TRBV7-9 and J is TRBJ2-7, with D perhaps matching TRBD2 (6 bases). V dropped 6 bases and J dropped 1 base, with 10 bases sitting between them. The CDR3 totals 13 residues. Germline loops: CDR1 SEHNR, CDR2 FQNEAQ (reference sequence). CDR3 DNA sequence: TGTGCCAGCAGAACGGGGACTTCCTACGAGCAGTACTTC. Amino acid sequence: CASRTGTSYEQYF.

V gene TRBV2 combines with J gene TRBJ2-5; 7 positions match TRBD2. The CDR3 consists of 15 residues. The J segment lost 2 bases and the V segment lost 8 bases, leaving 11 bases of the junction unmatched. CDR1 is SNHLY, CDR2 FYNNEI, per germline. The CDR3 DNA sequence: TGTGCCAGCGGGAATCTAGCGGAGATTCAAGAGACCCAGTACTTC. Translation: CASGNLAEIQETQYF. Based on the CDR3 plus reference TRBV2 and TRBJ2-5, the full variable domain is EPEVTQTPSHQVTQMGQEVILRCVPISNHLYFYWYRQILGQKVEFLVSFYNNEISEKSEIFDDQFSVERPDGSNFTLKIRSTKLEDSAMYFCASGNLAEIQETQYFGPGTRLLVL.

The rearrangement links TRBV5-1 to TRBJ2-5, with TRBD2 matching 7 bases. Germline CDR1 is SGHRS and CDR2 is YFSETQ. Trimming took 2 bases from V and 4 from J; bases not matched to a gene: 8. This CDR3 spans 15 amino acids. The chain's CDR3 is CASSFEGRVGETQYF. CDR3 nucleotide sequence: TGCGCCAGCAGCTTTGAAGGGAGGGTGGGAGAGACCCAGTACTTC. Complete variable domain (other parts from reference TRBV5-1 and TRBJ2-5): KAGVTQTPRYLIKTRGQQVTLSCSPISGHRSVSWYQQTPGQGLQFLFEYFSETQRNKGNFPGRFSGRQFSNSRSEMNVSTLELGDSALYLCASSFEGRVGETQYFGPGTRLLVL.

The gene calls are TRBV24-1 and TRBJ1-2; D is undetermined. Trimming took off 10 bases at V and 4 bases at J, with 24 bases between the two ends. The CDR3 totals 16 residues. Looked up from germline, CDR1 is KGHDR and CDR2 is SFDVKD. CDR3 nucleotide sequence: TGTGCCACTACCAACGAGGCCGTCCTGGAGACCTATGGCTACACCTTC. Translation: CATTNEAVLETYGYTF.

The rearrangement uses TRBV27 and TRBJ2-5; 7 positions match TRBD2. The CDR3 loop spans 14 amino acids. The V and J ends lost 4 bases and 5 bases, in that order; junction bases with no gene match: 7. Germline V CDR1 and CDR2: MNHEY, SMNVEV (reference sequence). The CDR3 DNA sequence: TGTGCCAGCAGTTATTTCGGGGGGACGGAGACCCAGTACTTC. Translation: CASSYFGGTETQYF.

J is TRBJ2-4 and V is TRBV5-6; D remains unclear. Between the trimmed V and J ends, which lost 4 bases and 0 bases, there was a span of 8 bases. The CDR3 is made up of 14 amino acids. From germline, CDR1 is SGHDT and CDR2 YYEEEE. The CDR3 DNA follows: TGTGCCAGCAGCCCCGCTTTAGCCAAAAACATTCAGTACTTC. This codes for CASSPALAKNIQYF.

The chain combines TRBV11-1 with TRBJ1-4; possible D gene TRBD1, 6 bases. The V gene lost 7 bases and the J gene lost 5 bases, with 11 bases spanning the gap. The length of the CDR3 is 13 residues. Per germline, CDR1 SGHAT and CDR2 FQDESV (reference sequence). CDR3 coding DNA: TGTGCCAGCAACCAAGACAGGAATGAAAAACTGTTTTTT. It translates to CASNQDRNEKLFF.

The chain combines TRBV10-3 with TRBJ2-1; TRBD2 matches at 15 bases. V lost 3 bases to trimming and J lost 0 bases; unmatched junction nucleotides: 9. The CDR3 spans 20 residues. The V gene's germline CDR1 is ENHRY and CDR2 SYGVKD. The CDR3 nucleotides read TGTGCCATCAGTGATACCGGGACTAGCGGGAGGAAAAGCTCCTACAATGAGCAGTTCTTC. It codes for CAISDTGTSGRKSSYNEQFF.